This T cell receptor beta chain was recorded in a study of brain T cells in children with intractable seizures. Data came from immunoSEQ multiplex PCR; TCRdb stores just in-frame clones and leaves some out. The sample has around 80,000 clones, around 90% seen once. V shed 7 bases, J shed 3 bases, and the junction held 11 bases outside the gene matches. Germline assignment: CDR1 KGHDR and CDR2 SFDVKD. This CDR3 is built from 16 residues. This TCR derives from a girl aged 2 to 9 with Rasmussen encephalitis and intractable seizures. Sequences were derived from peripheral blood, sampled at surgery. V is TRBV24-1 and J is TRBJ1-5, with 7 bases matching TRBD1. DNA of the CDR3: TGTGCCACCAGCCTAGACAGGGAGGAGAACAATCAGCCCCAGCATTTT. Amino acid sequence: CATSLDREENNQPQHF.